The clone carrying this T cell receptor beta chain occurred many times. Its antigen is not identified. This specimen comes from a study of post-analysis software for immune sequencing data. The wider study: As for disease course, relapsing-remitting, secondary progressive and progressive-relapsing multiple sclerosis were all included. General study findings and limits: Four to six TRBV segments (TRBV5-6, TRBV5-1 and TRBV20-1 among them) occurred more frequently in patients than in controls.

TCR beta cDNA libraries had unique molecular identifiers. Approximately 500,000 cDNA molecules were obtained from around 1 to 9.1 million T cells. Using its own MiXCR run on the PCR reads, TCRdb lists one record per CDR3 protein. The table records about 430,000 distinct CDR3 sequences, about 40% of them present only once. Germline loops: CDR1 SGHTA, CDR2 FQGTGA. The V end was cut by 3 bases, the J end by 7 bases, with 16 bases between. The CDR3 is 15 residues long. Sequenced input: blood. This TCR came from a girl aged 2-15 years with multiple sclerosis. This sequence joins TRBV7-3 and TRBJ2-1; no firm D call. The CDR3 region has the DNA TGTGCCAGCAGCTTTATGGCCAACTCTGCAAATGAGCAGTTCTTC. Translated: CASSFMANSANEQFF.